Listed below are T cell receptor beta chains from one sample, sequenced in a study of Ad26.COV2.S vaccination and SARS-CoV-2 variants. The data were produced by immunoSEQ multiplex PCR, yet TCRdb's version contains in-frame clones alone and is incomplete. The data show a few hundred thousand clones, 75% to 90% seen once. The sample was peripheral blood, taken in a trial of Ad26.COV2.S vaccine versus placebo. These receptors were obtained from a person between 18 and 60 years old who received the Ad26.COV2.S COVID-19 vaccine or a placebo. Each CDR3 is given without its conserved first and last residue. The order of the fields is CDR3 protein, V gene, clone size, J gene. The size field is filled for only some rows; it gives once, few, many or a size class.

CDR3 protein: ASSSKPLYGGLNEKLF
V gene: TRBV27
clone size: .
J gene: TRBJ1-4

CDR3 protein: ASSAFVSGTTSTDTQY
V gene: TRBV2
clone size: .
J gene: TRBJ2-3

CDR3 protein: ASWWGPYFDMNTEAF
V gene: TRBV27
clone size: .
J gene: TRBJ1-1

CDR3 protein: ATSSRFQGASETQY
V gene: TRBV15
clone size: .
J gene: TRBJ2-5

CDR3 protein: ASSPRQGGSPLH
V gene: TRBV27
clone size: .
J gene: TRBJ1-6

CDR3 protein: ASSLTRANT
V gene: TRBV13
clone size: .
J gene: TRBJ1-2

CDR3 protein: ASSLVARTGELF
V gene: TRBV7-2
clone size: .
J gene: TRBJ2-2

CDR3 protein: ASSEPGSVNIQY
V gene: TRBV7-9
clone size: .
J gene: TRBJ2-4

CDR3 protein: ASSGTGDSPLH
V gene: TRBV3-1/TRBV3-2
clone size: .
J gene: TRBJ1-6

CDR3 protein: ASSSPGLAPEQF
V gene: TRBV7-6
clone size: .
J gene: TRBJ2-1

CDR3 protein: ASSPGPPRNGYT
V gene: TRBV28
clone size: .
J gene: TRBJ1-2

CDR3 protein: ASSLADSSGTEAF
V gene: TRBV28
clone size: .
J gene: TRBJ1-1

CDR3 protein: ASSYGTGAGEQF
V gene: TRBV6-5
clone size: .
J gene: TRBJ2-1

CDR3 protein: ASSGSRQGYNQPQH
V gene: TRBV6-1
clone size: .
J gene: TRBJ1-5

CDR3 protein: ASSDLRDRPAYEQY
V gene: TRBV6-2/TRBV6-3
clone size: once
J gene: TRBJ2-7

CDR3 protein: ASSNLNTEAF
V gene: TRBV12-3/TRBV12-4
clone size: .
J gene: TRBJ1-1

CDR3 protein: ASGLVAGGSDTQY
V gene: TRBV12-5
clone size: .
J gene: TRBJ2-3

CDR3 protein: ASSTGGTEAF
V gene: TRBV9
clone size: .
J gene: TRBJ1-1

CDR3 protein: ASSSYRTAFINEKLF
V gene: TRBV5-4
clone size: once
J gene: TRBJ1-4